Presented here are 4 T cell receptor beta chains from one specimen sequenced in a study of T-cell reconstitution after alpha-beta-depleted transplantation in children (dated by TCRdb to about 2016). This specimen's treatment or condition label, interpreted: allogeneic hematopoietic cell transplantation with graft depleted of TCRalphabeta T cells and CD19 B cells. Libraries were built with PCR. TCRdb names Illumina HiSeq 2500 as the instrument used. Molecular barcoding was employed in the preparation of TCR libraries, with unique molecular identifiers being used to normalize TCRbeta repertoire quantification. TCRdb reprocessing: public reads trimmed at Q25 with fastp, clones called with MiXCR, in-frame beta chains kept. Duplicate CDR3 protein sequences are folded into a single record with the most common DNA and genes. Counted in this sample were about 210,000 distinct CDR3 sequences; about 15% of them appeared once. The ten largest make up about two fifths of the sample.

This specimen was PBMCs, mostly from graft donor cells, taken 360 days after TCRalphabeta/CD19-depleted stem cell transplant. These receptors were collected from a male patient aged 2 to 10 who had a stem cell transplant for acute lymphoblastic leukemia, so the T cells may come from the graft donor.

The CDR3 protein is CASNQVKVLGLDTGELFF. The CDR3 nucleotides are TGTGCCAGCAATCAAGTTAAGGTGTTGGGGCTGGACACCGGGGAGCTGTTTTTT. The V and J genes are TRBV11-1 and TRBJ2-2; possibly TRBD1 for D (5 bases). V gave up 7 bases and J gave up 3 bases, with 24 bases separating them. Germline loops: CDR1 SGHAT, CDR2 FQDESV (reference sequence). The CDR3 length is 18 residues.

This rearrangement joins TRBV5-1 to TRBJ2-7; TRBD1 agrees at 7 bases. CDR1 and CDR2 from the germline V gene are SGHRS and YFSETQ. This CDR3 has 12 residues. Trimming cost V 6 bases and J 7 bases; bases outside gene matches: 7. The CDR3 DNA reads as TGCGCCAGCACCGACAGGGCGGGTGAGCAGTACTTC. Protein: CASTDRAGEQYF.

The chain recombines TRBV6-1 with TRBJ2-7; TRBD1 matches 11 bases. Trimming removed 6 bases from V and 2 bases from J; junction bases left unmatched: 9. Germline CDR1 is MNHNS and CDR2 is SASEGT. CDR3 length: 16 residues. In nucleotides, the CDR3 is TGTGCCAGCAGAGCACCTCCGGGACAGGGGGCCTACGAGCAGTACTTC. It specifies CASRAPPGQGAYEQYF.

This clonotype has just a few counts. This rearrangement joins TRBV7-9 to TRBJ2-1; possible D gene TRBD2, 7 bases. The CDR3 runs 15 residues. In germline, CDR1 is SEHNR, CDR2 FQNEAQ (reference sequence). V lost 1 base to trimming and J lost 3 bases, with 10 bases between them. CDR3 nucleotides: TGTGCCAGCAGCTTAGGGGGGGGGCACTACAATGAGCAGTTCTTC. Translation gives CASSLGGGHYNEQFF.